The TCR beta chain described here comes from a study of graft-versus-host responses after intestinal transplantation (dated by TCRdb to the early 2020s). Regarding the study in general: The transplants that recipients got were multivisceral, liver-intestinal, or isolated intestinal. Every recipient was given anti-thymocyte globulin induction, then maintenance tacrolimus and steroids for about 3 years. After intestinal transplantation, graft-versus-host and host-versus-graft alloreactive T cell clones were followed in the graft, circulation and bone marrow using bulk TCR-beta CDR3 sequencing. To identify alloreactive clones, pre-transplant mixed lymphocyte reaction products were sequenced and then compared with unstimulated pre-transplant donor and recipient T cells. Of the 20 to 25 intestinal transplant recipients enrolled in the cohort, one of whom was a retransplant, a few patients without pretransplant specimens were excluded. A peak of at least 4% donor T cells among recipient peripheral blood mononuclear cells was the definition used for donor T cell macrochimerism. Rather than being sequenced by the commercial service, samples from a few later patients were sequenced in-house on an Illumina MiSeq and processed with MiXCR.

CDR3 length: 12 amino acids, cysteine to phenylalanine. Left in the record is the CDR3 DNA by itself, 36 bases read in frame from the first base. The germline V gene encodes CDR1 SGHTA and CDR2 FQGTGA. For this chain, trimming is 3 bases at the V end and 7 bases at the J end, and the number of junction bases without a gene match is 0. Intraepithelial and lamina propria lymphocytes were isolated from graft specimens using dithiothreitol, EDTA incubations and collagenase D digestion. Bulk TCR-beta sequencing was performed on serial intestinal graft biopsy specimens collected as late as 600 days after transplant. The full study reports these points: Early after transplant, peak levels of circulating GvH clones were associated with declines in HvG clones. The conclusions were limited by the relatively low number and heterogeneity of the intestinal transplant patients. GvH clones were detected in recipient bone marrow, and some appeared earlier in ileal mucosa or blood, consistent with an intestinal mucosal origin. Patients with donor T cell macrochimerism had high GvH to HvG T cell clonal ratios in their allografts.

Worth noting for this clone: The specificity of this receptor is unknown. Within one base of it there is no much larger clone, and no base qualities were kept.

The library came from the immunoSEQ multiplex PCR assay. For most patients, genomic DNA was subjected to high-throughput TCR-beta CDR3 sequencing by Adaptive Biotechnologies. The source study handled its data this way. TCR sequencing data were retrieved from Adaptive's ImmunoSEQ software for about 17 patients, whereas three other patients were processed with MiXCR and VDJtools. CDR3 nucleotide sequences shared between donor and recipient were removed because the origin of such sequences could not be assigned. Alloreactive clones required at least 2-fold expansion over unstimulated cells and minimum CFSE-low frequency of 0.002% (template counts) or 0.001% (read counts). Mappable clones were those detected in sequenced pre-transplant spleen, lymph node, or MLR CFSE-low populations of the donor or recipient. Cumulative frequency of alloreactive clones was calculated as a percentage of all sequences weighted by copy number. The table comes from immuneACCESS by way of TCRdb, which keeps in-frame sequences with V and J called. Part of the clones is missing from these tables; in studies checked, under half for an unresolved V gene and the rest for unknown reasons. The V and J calls and clone size were taken over from that table, and D and trimming were inferred from the DNA. This sample is represented by some 15,000 clones; under 85% of them were singletons. In total, the top ten clones hold about 8% of the sample.

The source was ileum tissue, collected around 69 weeks after intestinal transplant. The clonotype comes from a human patient who received an intestinal transplant, so some T cells may come from the graft donor. The sequence is built from TRBV7-3 and TRBJ2-1, and 7 junctional nucleotides match TRBD1. The CDR3 amino acid sequence is: CASSLTGNEQFF. The sequenced DNA: TGTGCCAGCAGCTTGACAGGGAATGAGCAGTTCTTC.